This T cell receptor beta chain was retrieved from a study of blood T cell repertoires in COVID-19. Study background: The United States, Italy and Spain supplied acute and convalescent COVID-19 samples. The cDNA or gDNA used as material had been derived from T cells, B-cell-depleted T cells, or PBMCs.

The germline CDR1 and CDR2 sequences are SNHLY and FYNNEI. The CDR3 is 15 residues long. The V end was cut by 7 bases, the J end by 5 bases, with 17 bases between. Clones were sequenced by immunoSEQ multiplex PCR, and TCRdb holds only the in-frame ones, with some missing. The sample has tens of thousands of clones, 65% to 85% seen once. The rearrangement joins TRBV2 to TRBJ1-4; a weak D match, TRBD1 (6 bases). This clonotype was sampled from a woman aged 60 to 75 with acute or convalescent COVID-19. Material for sequencing was peripheral blood. CDR3 bases: TGTGCCAGCAACGTTAACGGACAGCTCAATGAAAAACTGTTTTTT. Translation: CASNVNGQLNEKLFF.